The 16 T cell receptor beta chains below all came from one sample that was sequenced in a study of OX40 agonist ivuxolimab in advanced cancers. TCRdb keeps only in-frame clones here, not all; method: immunoSEQ multiplex PCR. This sample carries approximately 70,000 clones, around 83% of them seen once, and the ten largest clones take about 1.5%. Specimen: CD4+ or CD8+ T cells sorted from blood, collected in a trial of the OX40 agonist ivuxolimab. The source of these receptors is an adult with an advanced solid tumor such as melanoma, head and neck, liver or kidney cancer.

The V gene is TRBV18, the J gene TRBJ1-5; 7 nucleotides match TRBD1. From germline, CDR1 is KGHSH and CDR2 LQKENI. The CDR3 has 16 residues. J gave up 3 bases and V 3 bases, and 8 bases lay outside the gene matches. The CDR3 loop is CASSPSTGFLNQPQHF. The CDR3 DNA is TGTGCCAGCTCACCTTCGACAGGGTTTCTCAATCAGCCCCAGCATTTT. Full variable domain (missing parts from reference TRBV18 and TRBJ1-5): NAGVMQNPRHLVRRRGQEARLRCSPMKGHSHVYWYRQLPEEGLKFMVYLQKENIIDESGMPKERFSAEFPKEGPSILRIQQVVRGDSAAYFCASSPSTGFLNQPQHFGDGTRLSIL.

The rearrangement links TRBV30 to TRBJ1-6; D is possibly TRBD1 (6 bases). Germline CDR1 GTSNPN, CDR2 SVGIG (reference sequence). The CDR3 totals 14 residues. V was shortened by 3 bases and J by 9 bases, with 15 bases between the two germline ends. CDR3 region: CAWSVRGPGSPLHF. Written as DNA, the CDR3 is TGTGCCTGGAGCGTACGGGGGCCGGGTTCACCCCTCCACTTT.

This chain uses TRBV6-5 with TRBJ2-7; a possible D gene is TRBD2 (5 bases). Germline CDR1 and CDR2: MNHEY and SVGAGI. The CDR3 has 12 amino acids. V lost 6 bases to trimming and J lost 4 bases, with 10 bases between them. Written as DNA, the CDR3 is TGTGCCAGCAGCCGGGGTCATTACGAGCAGTACTTC. It yields the protein CASSRGHYEQYF.

Written as DNA, the CDR3 is TGCAGCGTCTCGACATCGGGGCTTCCCACAGATACGCAGTATTTT. Translating gives CSVSTSGLPTDTQYF. This sequence joins TRBV29-1 and TRBJ2-3; the D gene could be TRBD1 or TRBD2 (5 bases each). The CDR3 sequence is 15 residues long. CDR1 is SQVTM, CDR2 ANQGSEA, per germline. Trimming left V 6 bases short and J 2 bases short, with 18 bases between.

The rearrangement joins TRBV2 to TRBJ1-5, with no clear D. Trimming shortened V by 6 bases and J by 7 bases, and 13 bases separated the two germline ends. CDR3 size: 13 residues. Per the germline V gene, CDR1 is SNHLY and CDR2 is FYNNEI. CDR3 protein: CASRVEGGQPQHF. The DNA for the CDR3 is TGTGCCAGCAGGGTAGAGGGTGGACAGCCCCAGCATTTT.

The chain employs TRBV6-1 and TRBJ1-5, with unresolved D. Germline-derived CDR1 and CDR2 are MNHNS and SASEGT. The CDR3 is 15 residues long. Trimming removed 3 bases at V and 0 bases at J, with 9 bases between. As DNA, the CDR3 is TGTGCCAGCAGTGAGATACTCTATAGCAATCAGCCCCAGCATTTT. Residues: CASSEILYSNQPQHF.

V is TRBV7-9 and J is TRBJ2-7; D may be TRBD1 (6 bases). Deletions cut 5 bases from V and 4 bases from J, with 18 bases between. This CDR3 is built from 15 residues. CDR1 and CDR2 from the germline V gene are SEHNR and FQNEAQ (reference sequence). CDR3 amino acids: CASSLIGTYRYEQYF. The CDR3 DNA reads TGTGCCAGCAGCCTAATCGGGACATATCGTTACGAGCAGTACTTC.

This clone was picked up one time. The chain carries TRBV28 and TRBJ1-2; no firm D call. V was pared by 10 bases and J by 5 bases, with 14 bases between. The CDR3 is made up of 12 amino acids. Germline lookup yields CDR1 MDHEN and CDR2 SYDVKM. The CDR3 bases are TGTGCCACCAGCTCGGACCTTTATGGCTACACCTTC. This encodes CATSSDLYGYTF.

The chain links TRBV2 to TRBJ2-2; D is undetermined. Germline-derived CDR1 and CDR2 are SNHLY and FYNNEI. This CDR3 has 16 amino acids. The V and J ends lost 2 bases and 0 bases respectively, with 10 bases between them. CDR3 loop: CASSEFTAANTGELFF. Written as DNA, the CDR3 is TGTGCCAGCAGTGAATTTACAGCAGCGAACACCGGGGAGCTGTTTTTT.

The chain couples TRBV5-4 to TRBJ2-5; 16 nucleotides agree with TRBD2. The V gene's germline CDR1 is SGHNT and CDR2 YYREEE (reference sequence). The trim removed 4 bases at V and 5 bases at J, leaving 2 bases unmatched. The CDR3 consists of 15 residues. The CDR3 nucleotides read TGTGCCAGCAGCAGGGGACTAGCGGGGGGGGAGACCCAGTACTTC. Protein product: CASSRGLAGGETQYF.

The chain combines TRBV6-1 with TRBJ2-5, with a weak D call TRBD1 (6 bases). V was cut by 6 bases and J by 2 bases, with 16 bases left in between. This CDR3 comprises 15 residues. Germline CDR1 MNHNS, CDR2 SASEGT. The chain's CDR3 is CASRQVRTAQETQYF. The CDR3, as DNA: TGTGCCAGCAGGCAAGTAAGGACAGCTCAAGAGACCCAGTACTTC.

This sequence joins TRBV2 and TRBJ1-4; TRBD1 aligns across 7 bases. The CDR3 is made up of 15 amino acids. CDR1 is SNHLY and CDR2 is FYNNEI in the germline V gene. Unmatched junction bases numbered 12, after V lost 7 bases and J lost 7 bases. The CDR3 spells CASNVRTGGSEKLFF. As DNA, the CDR3 is TGTGCCAGCAATGTCCGGACAGGCGGAAGTGAAAAACTGTTTTTT. Combining the CDR3 with reference TRBV2 and TRBJ1-4 gives the whole variable domain EPEVTQTPSHQVTQMGQEVILRCVPISNHLYFYWYRQILGQKVEFLVSFYNNEISEKSEIFDDQFSVERPDGSNFTLKIRSTKLEDSAMYFCASNVRTGGSEKLFFGSGTQLSVL.

The chain combines TRBV19 with TRBJ2-1; 7 nucleotides agree with TRBD2. V shed 7 bases, J shed 5 bases, and the junction held 8 bases outside the gene matches. This CDR3 is built from 14 residues. Per germline, CDR1 LNHDA and CDR2 SQIVND (reference sequence). The chain's CDR3 is CASKFQRGNNEQFF. The CDR3 nucleotides read TGTGCCAGTAAATTCCAGCGGGGCAACAATGAGCAGTTCTTC.

The rearrangement joins TRBV7-7 to TRBJ2-5; D possibly matches TRBD1 or TRBD2 (5 bases each). Germline CDR1 is SSHAT and CDR2 is FNYEAQ (reference sequence). With 2 bases removed from V and 5 bases from J, the gap between germline ends came to 15 bases. The CDR3 length is 15 residues. Here the CDR3 DNA reads TGTGCCAGCAGCTTAAACGTTGGCAGGGAGGAGACCCAGTACTTC. Translating gives CASSLNVGREETQYF.

This sequence joins TRBV19 and TRBJ2-1, with 9 bases aligning to TRBD1. The V segment lost 5 bases and the J segment 16 bases; nucleotides outside the gene matches: 9. Germline V gene lookup returns CDR1 LNHDA and CDR2 SQIVND (reference sequence). The CDR3 consists of 12 residues. DNA for the CDR3: TGTGCCAGTAGTTCTGCCGGGACAGGGCAATTCTTC. Translated, it gives CASSSAGTGQFF.

The V call is TRBV2, the J call TRBJ2-5; D is perhaps TRBD1 (5 bases). V shed 6 bases and J shed 1 base, with 9 bases lying between them. This CDR3 has 13 residues. From germline, CDR1 is SNHLY and CDR2 FYNNEI. The CDR3 protein is CASRGQLQETQYF. CDR3 nucleotides: TGTGCCAGCAGGGGGCAGCTCCAAGAGACCCAGTACTTC.